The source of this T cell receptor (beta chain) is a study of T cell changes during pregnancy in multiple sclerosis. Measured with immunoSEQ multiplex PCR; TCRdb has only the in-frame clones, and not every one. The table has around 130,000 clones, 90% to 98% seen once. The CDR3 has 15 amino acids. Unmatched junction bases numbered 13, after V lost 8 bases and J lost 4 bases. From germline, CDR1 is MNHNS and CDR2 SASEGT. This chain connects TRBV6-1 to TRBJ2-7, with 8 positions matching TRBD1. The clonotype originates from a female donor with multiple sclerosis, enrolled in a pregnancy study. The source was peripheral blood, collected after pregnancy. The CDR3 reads CASCKTGTGSYEQYF. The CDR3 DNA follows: TGTGCCAGCTGTAAGACCGGGACAGGCTCATACGAGCAGTACTTC.